This T cell receptor (beta chain) is drawn from a study of cytomegalovirus exposure and HLA in healthy donors. V shed 0 bases and J shed 0 bases, with 15 bases lying between them. CDR1 and CDR2 (germline): LNHNV, YYDKDF (reference sequence). The CDR3 contains 18 residues. For this clone: Its matching antigen is unknown.

Measured with immunoSEQ multiplex PCR; TCRdb has only the in-frame clones, and not every one. Among 140,000 or so clones listed, more than 80% were seen once. Findings and caveats of the study: TCR beta chains numbering approximately 150 were designated cytomegalovirus-associated.

Material: PBMCs. The TCR originated in a woman younger than 45 in good health and CMV-seropositive. This chain joins TRBV15 and TRBJ1-5; no definite D call. CDR3 amino acids: CATSRDRRGSYSNQPQHF. The CDR3 nucleotides read TGTGCCACCAGCAGAGATAGGAGAGGAAGTTATAGCAATCAGCCCCAGCATTTT.